This section outlines one TCR beta chain sequence together with its context. Its specificity is unknown. Primers for the PCR totalled 60 Vbeta and 13 Jbeta. Assay used: immunoSEQ multiplex PCR; TCRdb lists only in-frame clones, some missing. Of around 78,000 clones listed, about 81% are singletons. Germline loops: CDR1 SGHAT, CDR2 FQNNGV. CDR3 length: 17 amino acids. The ends lost 1 base at V and 0 bases at J; junction bases unmatched: 9. This sample was included in a study of cytomegalovirus exposure and HLA in healthy donors. Findings of the study overall: Highly shared sequence variants in one cluster were likely a sequencing artifact. According to an earlier analysis, most TCR beta V segments yielded productive rearrangements about 87% or about 30% of the time. Researchers counted around 180 TCR beta chains as cytomegalovirus-associated. With further analysis later on, most CMV-associated TCR beta chains appeared HLA-restricted.

The sequence came from a woman between 45 and 60 years old in good health and CMV-seronegative. The V gene is TRBV11-2, the J gene TRBJ2-7; the match to TRBD2 covers 7 bases. Material: PBMCs. In DNA, the CDR3 is TGTGCCAGCAGCTTAGTCGCGACGGGGGGATACTCCTACGAGCAGTACTTC. Amino acids: CASSLVATGGYSYEQYF.